This T cell receptor (beta chain) was profiled in a study of regulatory T cells in long-lasting Graves disease. The table lists this clonotype with many counts. HTBI primers from iRepertoire and Arm-PCR of CDR3 regions yielded the TCR beta libraries. TCRdb passed the multiplex PCR reads through MiXCR, listing each CDR3 protein once. In the table there are roughly 430,000 distinct CDR3 sequences, 16% of which are singletons. Germline loops: CDR1 DFQATT, CDR2 SNEGSKA (reference sequence). V dropped 0 bases and J dropped 7 bases, with 16 bases sitting between them. The CDR3 is made up of 15 amino acids. The time point: newly diagnosed GD, antithyroid drugs for less than 3 months. The TCR library was prepared using RNA isolated from PBMCs. This sample also appeared in a second study, on T cells in Graves' hyperthyroidism and ophthalmopathy. That report notes: HTBI primers were the set used in a first-round RT-PCR of the TCR CDR3.

The clonotype was recovered from a woman in her twenties or thirties with Graves disease. The chain combines TRBV20-1 with TRBJ2-1, with D maybe TRBD2 (5 bases). This material consisted of peripheral blood mononuclear cells (PBMCs), taken at new diagnosis, from a patient treated with antithyroid drugs. The CDR3 loop is CSARETERRLNEQFF. The CDR3 DNA follows: TGCAGTGCTAGAGAGACGGAGCGGAGGTTAAATGAGCAGTTCTTC.